A single sample is the source of the 5 T cell receptor beta chains below, sequenced in a study of blood T cell repertoires in COVID-19 (dated by TCRdb to 2020 to 2021). The library was prepared using the immunoSEQ multiplex PCR assay. Here the immuneACCESS table is served through TCRdb, limited to in-frame sequences with V and J called. Missing clones are a known gap in these copies; in checked studies unresolved V genes cover under half, and the rest lacks a known reason. This sample has 250,000 to 300,000 clones in its table, and 70% to 90% of those were observed once. The ten biggest clones cover about an eighth of the sample. Material: peripheral blood. Receptor source: a woman between 65 and 79 years old with COVID-19, enrolled during active disease.

This chain connects TRBV20-1 to TRBJ2-5; the match to TRBD2 covers 10 bases. The CDR3 covers 15 residues. J was trimmed by 5 bases and V by 3 bases; bases with no gene match: 9. CDR1 and CDR2 (germline): DFQATT, SNEGSKA (reference sequence). The CDR3 loop is CSASVPGLAIETQYF. The CDR3 DNA reads TGCAGTGCTAGTGTTCCGGGACTAGCGATTGAGACCCAGTACTTC.

The genes are TRBV5-1 and TRBJ2-3; TRBD2 matches 9 bases. The CDR3 runs 17 residues. V shed 4 bases, J shed 3 bases, and the junction held 12 bases outside the gene matches. CDR1 is SGHRS, CDR2 YFSETQ, per germline. CDR3 residues: CASSPRLAVDLTDTQYF. The CDR3 coding sequence is TGCGCCAGCAGCCCCCGACTAGCGGTCGACCTTACAGATACGCAGTATTTT.

V usage is TRBV6-5 and J usage is TRBJ2-5; 8 bases align to TRBD2. This CDR3 comprises 13 residues. The germline CDR1 and CDR2 sequences are MNHEY and SVGAGI. V gave up 7 bases and J gave up 5 bases; unmatched junction bases: 6. The CDR3 coding sequence is TGTGCCAGCACCACCGGGGGGGCGGAGACCCAGTACTTC. This codes for CASTTGGAETQYF.

This clone was seen once. The rearrangement links TRBV19 to TRBJ2-1; D possibly corresponds to TRBD2 (5 bases). The CDR3 length is 14 residues. V lost 5 bases, J lost 5 bases, and 13 bases lay in between. Germline lookup yields CDR1 LNHDA and CDR2 SQIVND (reference sequence). The DNA of the CDR3 is TGTGCCAGTAGTCCCATAGGGAGCCACAATGAGCAGTTCTTC. Residues: CASSPIGSHNEQFF. Looking up the rest from reference TRBV19 and TRBJ2-1 gives the full variable domain: DGGITQSPKYLFRKEGQNVTLSCEQNLNHDAMYWYRQDPGQGLRLIYYSQIVNDFQKGDIAEGYSVSREKKESFPLTVTSAQKNPTAFYLCASSPIGSHNEQFFGPGTRLTVL.

The J gene is TRBJ1-2, the V gene TRBV14; 8 nucleotides align to TRBD1. The CDR3 length is 15 residues. From germline, CDR1 is SGHDN and CDR2 FVKESK. The V segment lost 1 base and the J segment 8 bases; nucleotides outside the gene matches: 9. The CDR3 sequence is CASSQASSGGGGYTF. As DNA, the CDR3 is TGTGCCAGCAGCCAAGCAAGTTCAGGGGGCGGCGGCTACACCTTC.